This entry is about one T cell receptor (beta chain). Its antigen is still unknown. TCR alpha and beta CDR3 regions were amplified from RNA using iRepertoire nested multiplex PCR. For one-step reverse transcription and amplification, about 90-450 ng of tissue mRNA or PBMC total RNA was used. One entry per CDR3 protein, called by TCRdb with MiXCR from the multiplex PCR reads. Among about 380,000 distinct CDR3 sequences listed, about two fifths were seen once. The data derive from a study of glioma-infiltrating T cells. Study as a whole: Glioma patients had dexamethasone for six or fewer days before surgery.

This CDR3 has 17 amino acids. The V and J ends lost 1 base and 0 bases respectively, with 16 bases between them. Germline CDR1 reads DFQATT; CDR2 reads SNEGSKA (reference sequence). Study-level findings and limits: CDR3 overlap between tissue and blood was very small. Signature shared blood CDR3 motifs were enriched in low-divergence and depleted in high-divergence patients.

This receptor was identified in a human donor with low-grade glioma or glioblastoma, undergoing nonglioma brain surgery, or in good health (not recorded which). The sequenced material came from glioma tissue, nonneoplastic brain tissue, or PBMCs (not recorded which). The chain combines TRBV20-1 with TRBJ2-4, with a possible D match to TRBD1 (6 bases). The CDR3, as DNA: TGCAGTGCTAGAGCCCCAGGGGCGGCCCTAGCCAAAAACATTCAGTACTTC. This translates into CSARAPGAALAKNIQYF.